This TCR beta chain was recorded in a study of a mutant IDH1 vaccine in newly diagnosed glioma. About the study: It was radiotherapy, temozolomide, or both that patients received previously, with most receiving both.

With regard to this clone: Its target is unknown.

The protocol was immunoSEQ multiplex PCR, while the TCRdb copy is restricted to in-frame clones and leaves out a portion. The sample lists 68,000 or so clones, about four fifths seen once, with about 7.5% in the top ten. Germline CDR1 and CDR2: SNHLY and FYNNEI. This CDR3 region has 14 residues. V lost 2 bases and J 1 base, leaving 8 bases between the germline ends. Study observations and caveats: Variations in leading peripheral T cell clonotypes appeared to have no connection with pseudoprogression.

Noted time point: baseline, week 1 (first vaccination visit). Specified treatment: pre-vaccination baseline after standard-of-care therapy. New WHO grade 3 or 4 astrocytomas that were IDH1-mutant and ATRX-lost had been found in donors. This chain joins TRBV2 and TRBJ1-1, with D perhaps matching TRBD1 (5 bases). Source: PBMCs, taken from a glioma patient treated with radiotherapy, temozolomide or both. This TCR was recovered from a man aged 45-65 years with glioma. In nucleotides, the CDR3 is TGTGCCAGCAGTGAACGGGGGTGGAACACTGAAGCTTTCTTT. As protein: CASSERGWNTEAFF.